This T cell receptor beta chain was profiled in a study of T cell repertoires and HLA-DP antigens. The method was immunoSEQ multiplex PCR; TCRdb's version includes in-frame clones alone and lacks a portion of them. The repertoire consists of over 60,000 clones, with roughly 78% occurring once and the leading ten covering roughly 1.5%. The CDR3 covers 14 residues. CDR1 and CDR2 (germline): LGHNA, YSLEER. The V end was cut by 6 bases, the J end by 6 bases, with 14 bases between. As concerns this clone: The antigen remains unidentified.

The specimen sequenced was CD4+ T cells from PBMCs. The V call is TRBV4-3, the J call TRBJ2-2; D is possibly TRBD1 or TRBD2 (6 bases each). The source is a man aged 60-69 years in good health and CMV-seronegative. In DNA form, the CDR3 reads TGCGCCAGCAGTAATGGAGGGGGACCCGGGGAGCTGTTTTTT. The encoded protein is CASSNGGGPGELFF.